This entry features one TCR beta chain sequence. Its specificity is not known. From germline, CDR1 is MNHNS and CDR2 SASEGT. With V trimmed by 1 base and J by 2 bases, 6 bases remained unmatched. The CDR3 length is 17 residues. Healthy bone marrow donors made up the donors. In the PCR, 60 Vbeta and 13 Jbeta primers were used. Measured with immunoSEQ multiplex PCR; TCRdb has only the in-frame clones, and not every one. Among hundreds of thousands of clones listed, around 80% were seen once. This sample is drawn from a study of cytomegalovirus exposure and HLA in healthy donors. Study-wide points: Later on, an analysis showed TCR association rates differing by HLA locus, with DRB1 the most and HLA-C the fewest.

The origin of this receptor is a male donor in good health and CMV-seronegative. Sequencing input: PBMCs. The chain has TRBV6-1 and TRBJ2-3, with 10 bases identical to TRBD2. DNA for the CDR3: TGTGCCAGCAGTGAAGAAGTGGGACTAGCGTCCACAGATACGCAGTATTTT. It codes for CASSEEVGLASTDTQYF.